One sample yielded the 20 T cell receptor beta chains listed below, sequenced in a study of blood T cell repertoires in COVID-19. TCRdb's table, derived via immunoSEQ multiplex PCR, lists solely in-frame clones and lacks some. The sample includes 28,000 or so clones, 80% to 95% of them seen just once. The sequencing sample was made of peripheral blood. The receptors here all came from a human donor in a cohort sampled during active COVID-19.

V and J are TRBV28 and TRBJ1-2; D gene ambiguous. Looked up from germline, CDR1 is MDHEN and CDR2 is SYDVKM. The V and J ends lost 7 bases and 7 bases respectively, with 22 bases between them. The CDR3 covers 15 residues. The CDR3 DNA is TGTGCCAGCATTCGGGGTAAAGGCAGTTCCGCTGGCTACACCTTC. Translation gives CASIRGKGSSAGYTF.

The rearrangement links TRBV3-1 (or the pseudogene TRBV3-2) to TRBJ1-2; maybe TRBD1 (6 bases). The length of the CDR3 is 15 residues. V was pared by 3 bases and J by 0 bases, with 11 bases between. Per the germline V gene, CDR1 is LGHDT and CDR2 is YNNKEL (reference sequence). Here the CDR3 reads CASSQEDRANYGYTF. CDR3 DNA sequence: TGTGCCAGCAGCCAGGAGGACAGAGCTAACTATGGCTACACCTTC.

J is TRBJ1-2 and V is TRBV7-9, with 8 bases lining up with TRBD1. This CDR3 spans 15 amino acids. Losses at the gene ends were 1 base for V and 8 bases for J; bases not matched to a gene: 9. Germline V CDR1 and CDR2: SEHNR, FQNEAQ (reference sequence). The CDR3 is CASSLVSGGAQGYTF. CDR3 bases: TGTGCCAGCAGCTTAGTATCAGGGGGCGCCCAGGGCTACACCTTC.

The chain combines TRBV18 with TRBJ1-5; 9 bases agree with TRBD1. Germline-derived CDR1 and CDR2 are KGHSH and LQKENI. This CDR3 comprises 18 residues. J lost 2 bases, V lost 3 bases, and 11 bases had no gene match. CDR3 in amino acids: CASSPNGQGKSGNQPQHF. DNA for the CDR3: TGTGCCAGCTCACCGAATGGACAGGGGAAGTCAGGCAATCAGCCCCAGCATTTT.

The J gene is TRBJ1-5, the V gene TRBV29-1, with 8 bases that match TRBD1. The germline gives CDR1 SQVTM, CDR2 ANQGSEA. The CDR3 is 13 amino acids. Trimming at V came to 7 bases and at J to 6 bases, leaving 8 bases not matched to a gene. This CDR3 is CSAAQGELQPQHF. In nucleotides, the CDR3 is TGCAGCGCCGCACAGGGGGAGCTTCAGCCCCAGCATTTT.

CDR3 loop: CASSQDTGNYGYTF. The CDR3, as DNA: TGCGCCAGCAGCCAAGACACGGGAAACTATGGCTACACCTTC. The chain uses TRBV4-3 and TRBJ1-2; D not certain. The germline V gene encodes CDR1 LGHNA and CDR2 YSLEER. This CDR3 contains 14 residues. Deletions cut 0 bases from V and 2 bases from J, with 7 bases between.

This clone has a single count. The chain uses TRBV27 and TRBJ1-1, with TRBD1 matching over 12 bases. This CDR3 region has 15 residues. Germline CDR1 and CDR2: MNHEY and SMNVEV (reference sequence). Trimming at V came to 6 bases and at J to 3 bases, leaving 5 bases not matched to a gene. The CDR3 loop is CASRGQGAGHTEAFF. CDR3 sequence (DNA): TGTGCCAGCAGGGGACAGGGGGCGGGTCACACTGAAGCTTTCTTT.

This sequence joins TRBV19 and TRBJ1-1, with no clear D. CDR1 is LNHDA and CDR2 is SQIVND in the germline V gene (reference sequence). Trimming cost V 8 bases and J 5 bases, with 21 bases left between them. This CDR3 has 15 amino acids. This chain's CDR3 is CASSGQSLGDTEAFF. The DNA of the CDR3 is TGTGCCAGTTCCGGTCAGTCCCTAGGAGATACTGAAGCTTTCTTT.

The chain links TRBV24-1 to TRBJ2-1; TRBD2 agrees at 9 bases. In germline, CDR1 is KGHDR, CDR2 SFDVKD. The CDR3 has 16 amino acids. With 6 bases clipped from V and 8 bases from J, the junction kept 13 bases outside the gene matches. As DNA, the CDR3 is TGTGCCACCAGTTCTTCTAGCGGGACGCTTCTTGATGAGCAGTTCTTC. It translates to CATSSSSGTLLDEQFF.

This clone has just one count. This rearrangement joins TRBV24-1 to TRBJ1-5, with D possibly being TRBD1 (6 bases). Germline V gene sequence: CDR1 KGHDR, CDR2 SFDVKD. Trimming cost V 4 bases and J 2 bases, with 14 bases left between them. The CDR3 contains 16 residues. The CDR3 coding sequence is TGTGCCACCAGTGACCGTAACAGGGTTGGCAATCAGCCCCAGCATTTT. Its protein product is CATSDRNRVGNQPQHF.

The chain employs TRBV2 and TRBJ1-5; D is uncertain. The germline CDR1 and CDR2 sequences are SNHLY and FYNNEI. This CDR3 is 15 amino acids long. Trimming cost V 7 bases and J 3 bases, with 16 bases left between them. The CDR3 DNA reads as TGTGCCAGCAAGGGAGATAATTTTGACAATCAGCCCCAGCATTTT. Amino acid sequence: CASKGDNFDNQPQHF.

This clone was seen a few times. The CDR3 bases are TGTGCCAGCAGCTTGCAGGGGGGCAATCAGCCCCAGCATTTT. Translating gives CASSLQGGNQPQHF. The genes are TRBV5-4 and TRBJ1-5; TRBD1 matches at 7 bases. With 1 base clipped from V and 2 bases from J, the junction kept 0 bases outside the gene matches. The CDR3 covers 14 residues. Germline values: CDR1 SGHNT, CDR2 YYREEE (reference sequence).

This clone was detected a few times. The genes are TRBV7-8 and TRBJ1-3; D is undetermined. The V gene's germline CDR1 is SGHVS and CDR2 FQNEAQ. The CDR3 contains 14 residues. Deletions cut 1 base from V and 4 bases from J, with 8 bases between. CDR3 in amino acids: CASSLDSTGNTIYF. The CDR3 region has the DNA TGTGCCAGCAGCTTAGATTCTACGGGAAACACCATATATTTT. Using reference TRBV7-8 and TRBJ1-3 for the parts outside the CDR3, the full variable domain is GAGVSQSPRYKVAKRGQDVALRCDPISGHVSLFWYQQALGQGPEFLTYFQNEAQLDKSGLPSDRFFAERPEGSVSTLKIQRTQQEDSAVYLCASSLDSTGNTIYFGEGSWLTVV.

This clone has a single count. The chain couples TRBV29-1 to TRBJ1-1, with 9 bases fitting TRBD1. CDR3 length: 12 residues. The J segment lost 4 bases and the V segment lost 8 bases, leaving 5 bases of the junction unmatched. Germline CDR1 reads SQVTM; CDR2 reads ANQGSEA. The CDR3 reads CSFDRGGTEAFF. For the CDR3, the DNA is TGCAGCTTCGACAGGGGGGGCACTGAAGCTTTCTTT. Full variable domain (rest looked up from reference TRBV29-1 and TRBJ1-1): SAVISQKPSRDICQRGTSLTIQCQVDSQVTMMFWYRQQPGQSLTLIATANQGSEATYESGFVIDKFPISRPNLTFSTLTVSNMSPEDSSIYLCSFDRGGTEAFFGQGTRLTVV.

The CDR3 reads CASSSRGGGNQPQHF. The CDR3 nucleotides are TGTGCCAGCAGTAGCAGAGGGGGCGGCAATCAGCCCCAGCATTTT. The rearrangement uses TRBV6-2 or TRBV6-3 and TRBJ1-5, with TRBD1 matching 7 bases. The CDR3 is made up of 15 amino acids. Germline values: CDR1 MNHEY, CDR2 SVGEGT. V gave up 5 bases and J gave up 2 bases; unmatched junction bases: 6.

This chain joins TRBV28 and TRBJ1-6; 7 bases match TRBD1. With 3 bases clipped from V and 7 bases from J, the junction kept 0 bases outside the gene matches. The germline CDR1 and CDR2 sequences are MDHEN and SYDVKM. This CDR3 is 13 amino acids long. CDR3 bases: TGTGCCAGCAGTTTCAGGGGGAATTCACCCCTCCACTTT. This gives the protein CASSFRGNSPLHF.

This clone has just one count. V and J are TRBV29-1 and TRBJ2-6; TRBD1 aligns across 8 bases. The CDR3 covers 16 residues. Germline values: CDR1 SQVTM, CDR2 ANQGSEA. With V trimmed by 4 bases and J by 2 bases, 7 bases remained unmatched. The CDR3 region is CSVGPFRGPGANVLTF. CDR3 in DNA: TGCAGCGTTGGCCCGTTCAGGGGGCCTGGGGCCAACGTCCTGACTTTC.

The chain joins TRBV6-6 to TRBJ2-7, with D possibly TRBD1 on 5 matching bases. Deletions cut 2 bases from V and 3 bases from J, with 8 bases between. This CDR3 is built from 13 residues. Germline CDR1 is MNHNY and CDR2 is SVGAGI (reference sequence). The CDR3 DNA follows: TGTGCCAGCAGTTACGGGGCCGGCTACGAGCAGTACTTC. Its translation is CASSYGAGYEQYF.

The chain has TRBV9 and TRBJ1-1, with D tentatively TRBD1 (6 bases). This CDR3 contains 15 residues. V was pared by 0 bases and J by 1 base, with 10 bases between. Germline values: CDR1 SGDLS, CDR2 YYNGEE. CDR3 in DNA: TGTGCCAGCAGCGTAGGGGGGCCAGGGAACACTGAAGCTTTCTTT. This sequence encodes CASSVGGPGNTEAFF.

V is TRBV28 and J is TRBJ1-4, with D possibly being TRBD1 (6 bases). V lost 5 bases to trimming and J lost 3 bases, with 13 bases between them. The CDR3 runs 15 residues. CDR1 MDHEN and CDR2 SYDVKM come from the germline V gene. The CDR3 DNA follows: TGTGCCAGCAGTCCATGGACAGAGTCTAATGAAAAACTGTTTTTT. As protein: CASSPWTESNEKLFF.